Included here is one TCR beta chain sequence, with context. Its target is unknown. This CDR3 is 12 amino acids long. Germline values: CDR1 SGHVS, CDR2 FNYEAQ. This sample stems from a study of T cells expressing NK-cell markers. Study conclusions and caveats: There were a handful of donors in whom these clonotypes also led the CD3+CD56-NKG2C+ fraction.

In generating TCR beta cDNA, 5'RACE template switching with UMIs was used. TCRdb reprocessed the 5' RACE reads and keeps a single row for each CDR3 protein, giving no DNA. This sample carries 550,000 or so distinct CDR3 sequences, with roughly 3.5% going to the ten biggest clones. The TCR comes from a man between 18 and 29 years old in good health. The specimen was blood T cells: a sorted CD56 or NKG2C T cell subset, CD4+ or CD8+ T cells, or bulk PBMC T cells (not recorded which). V gene TRBV7-6 combines with J gene TRBJ2-7; the TCRdb call, TRBD2, lacks DNA for checking. This CDR3 is CASSGLAGEQYF.